The text below deals with one T cell receptor (beta chain). These data are taken from a study of blood T cell repertoires in COVID-19. Study details: Samples representing acute and convalescent COVID-19 were sourced from the United States, Italy and Spain. T cells, B-cell-depleted T cells, or PBMCs supplied cDNA or gDNA.

This CDR3 is 14 amino acids long. CDR1 and CDR2 (germline): SGHRS, YFSETQ. J was trimmed by 4 bases and V by 7 bases; bases with no gene match: 7. Authors' methods: How many nucleated cells were present was estimated from reference gene primer amplification. Sequenced by immunoSEQ multiplex PCR; TCRdb stores in-frame clones only, minus some. V, J and clone size are those of that table, while D and trimming were read from the DNA. The sample holds 150,000 or so clones, about 87% seen once. The sequenced material came from peripheral blood. The chain recombines TRBV5-1 with TRBJ2-3; 9 nucleotides match TRBD1. This clonotype originated in a woman between 50 and 59 years old with acute or convalescent COVID-19. CDR3 in amino acids: CASGPGQGSDTQYF. CDR3 nucleotide sequence: TGCGCCAGCGGACCGGGACAGGGATCAGATACGCAGTATTTT.